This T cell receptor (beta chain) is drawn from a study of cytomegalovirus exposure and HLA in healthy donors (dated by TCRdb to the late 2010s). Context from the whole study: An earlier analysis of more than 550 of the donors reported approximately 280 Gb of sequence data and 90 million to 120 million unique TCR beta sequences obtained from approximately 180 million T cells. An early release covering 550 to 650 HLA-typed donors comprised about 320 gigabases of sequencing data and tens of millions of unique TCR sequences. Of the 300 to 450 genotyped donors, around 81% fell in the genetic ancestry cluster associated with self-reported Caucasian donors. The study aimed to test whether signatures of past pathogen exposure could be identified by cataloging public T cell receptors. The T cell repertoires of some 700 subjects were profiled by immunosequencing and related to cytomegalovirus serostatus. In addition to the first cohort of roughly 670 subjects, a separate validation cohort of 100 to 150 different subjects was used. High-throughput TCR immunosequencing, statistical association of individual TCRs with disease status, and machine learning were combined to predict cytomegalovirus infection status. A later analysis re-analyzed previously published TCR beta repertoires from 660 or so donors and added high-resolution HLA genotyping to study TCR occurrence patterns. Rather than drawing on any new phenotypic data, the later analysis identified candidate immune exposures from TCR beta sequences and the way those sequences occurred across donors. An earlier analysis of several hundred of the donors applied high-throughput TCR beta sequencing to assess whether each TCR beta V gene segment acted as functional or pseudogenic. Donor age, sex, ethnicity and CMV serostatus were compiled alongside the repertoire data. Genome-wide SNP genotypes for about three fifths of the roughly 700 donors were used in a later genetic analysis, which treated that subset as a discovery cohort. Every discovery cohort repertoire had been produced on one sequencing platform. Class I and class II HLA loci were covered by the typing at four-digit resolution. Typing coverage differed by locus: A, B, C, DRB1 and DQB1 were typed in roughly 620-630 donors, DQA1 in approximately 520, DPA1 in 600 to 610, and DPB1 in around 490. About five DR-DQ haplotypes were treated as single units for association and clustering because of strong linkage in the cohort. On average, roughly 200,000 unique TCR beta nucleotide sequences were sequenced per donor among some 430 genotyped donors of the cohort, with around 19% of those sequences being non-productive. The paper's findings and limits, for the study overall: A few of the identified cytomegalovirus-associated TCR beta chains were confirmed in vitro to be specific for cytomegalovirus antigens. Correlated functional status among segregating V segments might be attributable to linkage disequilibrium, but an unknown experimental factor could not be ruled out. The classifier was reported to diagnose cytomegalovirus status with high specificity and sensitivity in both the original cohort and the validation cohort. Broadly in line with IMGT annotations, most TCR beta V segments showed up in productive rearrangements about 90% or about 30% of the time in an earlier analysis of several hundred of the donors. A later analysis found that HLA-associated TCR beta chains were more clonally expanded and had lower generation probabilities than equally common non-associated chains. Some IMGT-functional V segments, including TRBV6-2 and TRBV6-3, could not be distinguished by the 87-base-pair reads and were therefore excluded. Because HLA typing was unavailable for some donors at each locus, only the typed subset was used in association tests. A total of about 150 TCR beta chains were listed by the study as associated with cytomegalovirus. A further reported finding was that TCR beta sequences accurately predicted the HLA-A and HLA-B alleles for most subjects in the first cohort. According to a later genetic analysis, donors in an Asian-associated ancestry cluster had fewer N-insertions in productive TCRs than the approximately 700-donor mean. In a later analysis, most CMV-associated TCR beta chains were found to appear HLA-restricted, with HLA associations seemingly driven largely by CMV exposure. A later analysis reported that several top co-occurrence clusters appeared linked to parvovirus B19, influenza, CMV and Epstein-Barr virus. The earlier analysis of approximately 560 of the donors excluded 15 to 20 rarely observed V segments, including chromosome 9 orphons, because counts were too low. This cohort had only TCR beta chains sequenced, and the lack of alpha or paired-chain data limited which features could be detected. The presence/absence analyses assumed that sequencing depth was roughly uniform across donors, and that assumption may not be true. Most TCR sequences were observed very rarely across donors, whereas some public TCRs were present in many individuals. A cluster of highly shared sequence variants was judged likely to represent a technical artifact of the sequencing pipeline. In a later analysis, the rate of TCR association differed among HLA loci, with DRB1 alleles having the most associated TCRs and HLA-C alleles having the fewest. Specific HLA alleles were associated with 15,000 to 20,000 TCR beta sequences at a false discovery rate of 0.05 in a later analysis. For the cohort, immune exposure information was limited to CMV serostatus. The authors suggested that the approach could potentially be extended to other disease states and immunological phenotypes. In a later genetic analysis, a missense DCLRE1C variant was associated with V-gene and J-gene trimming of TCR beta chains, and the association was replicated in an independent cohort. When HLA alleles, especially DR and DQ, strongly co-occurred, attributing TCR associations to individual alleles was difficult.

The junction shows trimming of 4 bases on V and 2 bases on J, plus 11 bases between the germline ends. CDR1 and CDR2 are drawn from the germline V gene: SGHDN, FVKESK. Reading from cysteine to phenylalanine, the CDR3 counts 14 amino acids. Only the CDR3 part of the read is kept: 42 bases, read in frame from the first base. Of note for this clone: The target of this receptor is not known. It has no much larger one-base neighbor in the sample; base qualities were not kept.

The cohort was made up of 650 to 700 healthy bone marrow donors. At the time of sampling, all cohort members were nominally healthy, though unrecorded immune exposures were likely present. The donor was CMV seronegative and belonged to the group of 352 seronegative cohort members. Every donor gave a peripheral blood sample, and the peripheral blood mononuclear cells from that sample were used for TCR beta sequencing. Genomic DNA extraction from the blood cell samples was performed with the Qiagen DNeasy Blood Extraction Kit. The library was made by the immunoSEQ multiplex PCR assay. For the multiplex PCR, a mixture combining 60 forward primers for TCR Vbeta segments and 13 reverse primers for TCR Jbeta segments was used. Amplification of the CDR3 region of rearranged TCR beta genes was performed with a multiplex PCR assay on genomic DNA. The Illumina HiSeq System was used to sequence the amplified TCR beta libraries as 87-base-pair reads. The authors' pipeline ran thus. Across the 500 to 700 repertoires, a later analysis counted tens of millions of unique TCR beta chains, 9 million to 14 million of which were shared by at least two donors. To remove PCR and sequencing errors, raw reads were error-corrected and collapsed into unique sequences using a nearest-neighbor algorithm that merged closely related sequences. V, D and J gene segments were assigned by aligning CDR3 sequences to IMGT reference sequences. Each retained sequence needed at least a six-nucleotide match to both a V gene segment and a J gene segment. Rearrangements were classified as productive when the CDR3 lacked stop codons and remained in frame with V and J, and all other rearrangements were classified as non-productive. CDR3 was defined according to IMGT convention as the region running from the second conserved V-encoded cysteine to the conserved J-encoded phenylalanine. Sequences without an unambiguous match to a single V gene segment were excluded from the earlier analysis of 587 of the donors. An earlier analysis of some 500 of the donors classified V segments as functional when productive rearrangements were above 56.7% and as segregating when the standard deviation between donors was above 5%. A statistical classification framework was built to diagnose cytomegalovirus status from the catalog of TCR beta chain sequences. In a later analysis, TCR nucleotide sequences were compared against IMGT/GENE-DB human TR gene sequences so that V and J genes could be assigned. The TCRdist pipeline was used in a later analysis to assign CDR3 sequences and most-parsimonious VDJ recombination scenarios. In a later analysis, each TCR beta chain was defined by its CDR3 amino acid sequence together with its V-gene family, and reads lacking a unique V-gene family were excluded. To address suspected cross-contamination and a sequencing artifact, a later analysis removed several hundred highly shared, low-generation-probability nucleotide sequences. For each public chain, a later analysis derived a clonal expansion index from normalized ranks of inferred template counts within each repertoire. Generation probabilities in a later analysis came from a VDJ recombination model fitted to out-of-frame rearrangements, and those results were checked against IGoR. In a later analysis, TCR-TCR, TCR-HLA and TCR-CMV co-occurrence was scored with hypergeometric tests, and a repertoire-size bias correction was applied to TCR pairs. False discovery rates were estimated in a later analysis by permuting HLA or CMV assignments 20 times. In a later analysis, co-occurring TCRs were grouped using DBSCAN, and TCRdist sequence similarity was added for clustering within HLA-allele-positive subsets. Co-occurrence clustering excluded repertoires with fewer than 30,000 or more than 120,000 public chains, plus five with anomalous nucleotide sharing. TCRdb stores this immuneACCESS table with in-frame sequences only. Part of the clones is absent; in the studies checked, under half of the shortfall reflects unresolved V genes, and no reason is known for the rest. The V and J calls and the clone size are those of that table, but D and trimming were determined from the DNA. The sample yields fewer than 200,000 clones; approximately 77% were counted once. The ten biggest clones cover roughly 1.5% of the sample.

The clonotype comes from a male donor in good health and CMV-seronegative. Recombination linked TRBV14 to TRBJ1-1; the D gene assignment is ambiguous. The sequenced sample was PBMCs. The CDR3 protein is CASSLRVLNTEAFF. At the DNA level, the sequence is TGTGCCAGCAGCCTTCGGGTACTAAACACTGAAGCTTTCTTT.